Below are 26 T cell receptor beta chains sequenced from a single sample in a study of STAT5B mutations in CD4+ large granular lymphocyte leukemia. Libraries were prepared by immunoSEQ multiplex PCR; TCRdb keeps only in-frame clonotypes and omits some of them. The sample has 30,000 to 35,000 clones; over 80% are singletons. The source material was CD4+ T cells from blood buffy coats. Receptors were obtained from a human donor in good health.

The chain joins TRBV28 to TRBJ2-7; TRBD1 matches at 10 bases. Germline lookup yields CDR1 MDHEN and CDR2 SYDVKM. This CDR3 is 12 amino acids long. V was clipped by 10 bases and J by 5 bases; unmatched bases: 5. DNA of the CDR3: TGTGCCACCGGACAGGGGGTCGACGAGCAGTACTTC. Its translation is CATGQGVDEQYF. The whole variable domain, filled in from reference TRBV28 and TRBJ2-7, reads DVKVTQSSRYLVKRTGEKVFLECVQDMDHENMFWYRQDPGLGLRLIYFSYDVKMKEKGDIPEGYSVSREKKERFSLILESASTNQTSMYLCATGQGVDEQYFGPGTRLTVT.

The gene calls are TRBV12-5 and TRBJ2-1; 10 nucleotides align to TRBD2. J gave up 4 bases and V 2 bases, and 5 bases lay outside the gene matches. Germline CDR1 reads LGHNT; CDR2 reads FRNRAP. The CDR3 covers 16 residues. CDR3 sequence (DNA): TGTGCTAGTGGTTTGTGGCTAGCGGGAGCTTACAATGAGCAGTTCTTC. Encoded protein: CASGLWLAGAYNEQFF.

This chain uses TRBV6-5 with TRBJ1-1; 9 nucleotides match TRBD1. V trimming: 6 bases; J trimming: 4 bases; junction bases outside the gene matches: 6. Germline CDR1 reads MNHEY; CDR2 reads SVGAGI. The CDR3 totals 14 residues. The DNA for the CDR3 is TGTGCCAGCAGCGACAGGGGGTTTAGCACTGAAGCTTTCTTT. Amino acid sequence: CASSDRGFSTEAFF.

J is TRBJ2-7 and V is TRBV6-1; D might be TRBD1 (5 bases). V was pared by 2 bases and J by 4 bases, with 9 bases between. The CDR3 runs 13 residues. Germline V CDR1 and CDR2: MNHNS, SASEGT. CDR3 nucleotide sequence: TGTGCCAGCAGTGAATCGACAGTGTACGAGCAGTACTTC. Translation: CASSESTVYEQYF.

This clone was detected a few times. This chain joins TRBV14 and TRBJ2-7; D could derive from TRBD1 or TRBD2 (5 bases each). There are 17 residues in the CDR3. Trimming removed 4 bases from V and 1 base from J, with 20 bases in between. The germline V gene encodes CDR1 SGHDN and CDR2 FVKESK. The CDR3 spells CASSPAWGMVSSYEQYF. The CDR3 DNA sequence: TGTGCCAGCAGCCCCGCCTGGGGGATGGTTAGTTCCTACGAGCAGTACTTC.

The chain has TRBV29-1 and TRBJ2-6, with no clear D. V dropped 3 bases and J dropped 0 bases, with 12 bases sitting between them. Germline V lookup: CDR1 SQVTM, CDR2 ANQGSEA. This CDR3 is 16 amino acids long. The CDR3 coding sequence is TGCAGCGTTGATTTGGGCGGATACTCTGGGGCCAACGTCCTGACTTTC. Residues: CSVDLGGYSGANVLTF.

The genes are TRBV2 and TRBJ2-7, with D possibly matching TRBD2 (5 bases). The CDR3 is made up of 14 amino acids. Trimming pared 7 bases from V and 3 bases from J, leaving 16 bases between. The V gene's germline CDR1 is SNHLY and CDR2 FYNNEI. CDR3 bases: TGTGCCAGCACCCTAGGAAGAGGGCGCTACGAGCAGTACTTC. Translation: CASTLGRGRYEQYF.

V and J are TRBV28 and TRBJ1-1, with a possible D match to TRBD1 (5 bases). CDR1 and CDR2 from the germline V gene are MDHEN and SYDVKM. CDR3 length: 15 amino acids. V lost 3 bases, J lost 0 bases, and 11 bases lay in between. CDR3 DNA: TGTGCCAGCAGTTTTGGGGACCGTGTGAACACTGAAGCTTTCTTT. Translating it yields CASSFGDRVNTEAFF.

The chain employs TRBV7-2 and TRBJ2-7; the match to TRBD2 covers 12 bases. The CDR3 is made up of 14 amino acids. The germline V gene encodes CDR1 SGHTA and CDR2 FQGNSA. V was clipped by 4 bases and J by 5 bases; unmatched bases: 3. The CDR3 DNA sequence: TGTGCCAGCAGCTCGACTAGCGGGAGCGACGAGCAGTACTTC. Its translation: CASSSTSGSDEQYF.

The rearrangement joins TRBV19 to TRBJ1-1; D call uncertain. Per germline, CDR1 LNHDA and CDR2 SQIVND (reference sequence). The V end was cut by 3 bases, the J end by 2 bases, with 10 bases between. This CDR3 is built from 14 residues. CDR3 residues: CASSMERSNTEAFF. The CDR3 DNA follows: TGTGCCAGTAGTATGGAGCGGAGCAACACTGAAGCTTTCTTT.

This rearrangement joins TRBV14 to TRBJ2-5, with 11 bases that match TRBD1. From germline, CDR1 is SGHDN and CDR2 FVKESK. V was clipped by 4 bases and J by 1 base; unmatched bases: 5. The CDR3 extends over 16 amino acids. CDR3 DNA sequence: TGTGCCAGCAGCCGGGGACAGGGGGTCACCCAAGAGACCCAGTACTTC. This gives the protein CASSRGQGVTQETQYF.

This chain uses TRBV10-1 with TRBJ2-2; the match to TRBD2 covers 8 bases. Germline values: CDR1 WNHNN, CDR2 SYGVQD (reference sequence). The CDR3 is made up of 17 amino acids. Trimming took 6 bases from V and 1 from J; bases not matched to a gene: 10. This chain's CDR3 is CASRPGVGLENTGELFF. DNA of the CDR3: TGCGCCAGCAGGCCTGGGGTGGGACTAGAGAACACCGGGGAGCTGTTTTTT.

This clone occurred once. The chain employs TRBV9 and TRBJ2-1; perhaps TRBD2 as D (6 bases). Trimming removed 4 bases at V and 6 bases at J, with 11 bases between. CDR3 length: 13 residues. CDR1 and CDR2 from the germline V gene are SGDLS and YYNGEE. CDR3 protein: CASSLPGVNEQFF. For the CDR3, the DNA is TGTGCCAGCAGCCTCCCGGGGGTCAATGAGCAGTTCTTC.

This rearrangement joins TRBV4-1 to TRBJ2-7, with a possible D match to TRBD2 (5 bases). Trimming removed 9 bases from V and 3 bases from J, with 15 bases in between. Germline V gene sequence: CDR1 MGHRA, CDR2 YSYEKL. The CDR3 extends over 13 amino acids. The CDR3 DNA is TGCGCCAGACCTGATAGGACTTACTACGAGCAGTACTTC. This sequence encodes CARPDRTYYEQYF.

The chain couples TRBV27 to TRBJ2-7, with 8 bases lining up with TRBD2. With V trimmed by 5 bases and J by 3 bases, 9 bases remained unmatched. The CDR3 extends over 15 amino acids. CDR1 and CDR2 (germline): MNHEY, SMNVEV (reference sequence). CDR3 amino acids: CASSQPGLGGYEQYF. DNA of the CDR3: TGTGCCAGCAGTCAACCGGGACTAGGTGGCTACGAGCAGTACTTC.

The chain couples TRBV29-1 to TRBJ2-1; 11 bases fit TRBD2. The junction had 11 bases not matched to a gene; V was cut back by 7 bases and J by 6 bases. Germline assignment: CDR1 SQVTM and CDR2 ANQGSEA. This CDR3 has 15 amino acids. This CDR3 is CSGAGSGRGSNEQFF. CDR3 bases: TGCAGCGGGGCGGGTAGCGGGAGGGGGAGCAATGAGCAGTTCTTC.

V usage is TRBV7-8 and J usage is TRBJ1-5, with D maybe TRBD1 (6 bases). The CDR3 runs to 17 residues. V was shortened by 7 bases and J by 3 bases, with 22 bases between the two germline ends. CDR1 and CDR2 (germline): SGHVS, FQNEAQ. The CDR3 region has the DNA TGTGCCAGCACCACCACCGGGGGGCGGGATGTCAATCAGCCCCAGCATTTT. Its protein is CASTTTGGRDVNQPQHF.

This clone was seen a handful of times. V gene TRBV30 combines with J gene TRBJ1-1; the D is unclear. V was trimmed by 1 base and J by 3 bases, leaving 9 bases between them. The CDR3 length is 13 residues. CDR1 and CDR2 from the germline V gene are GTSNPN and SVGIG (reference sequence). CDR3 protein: CAWSGQTDTEAFF. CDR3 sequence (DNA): TGTGCCTGGAGTGGCCAAACGGACACTGAAGCTTTCTTT.

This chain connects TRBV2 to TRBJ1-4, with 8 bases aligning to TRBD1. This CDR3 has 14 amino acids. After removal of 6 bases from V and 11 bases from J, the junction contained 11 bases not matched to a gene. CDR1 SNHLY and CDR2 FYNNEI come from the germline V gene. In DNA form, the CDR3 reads TGTGCCAGCAGGCTACGTGGACAGGGATTGAAACTGTTTTTT. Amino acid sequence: CASRLRGQGLKLFF.

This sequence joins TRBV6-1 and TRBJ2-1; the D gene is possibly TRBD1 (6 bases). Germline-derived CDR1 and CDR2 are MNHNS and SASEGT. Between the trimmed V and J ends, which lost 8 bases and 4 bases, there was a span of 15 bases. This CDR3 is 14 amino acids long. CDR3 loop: CASFRDTRYNEQFF. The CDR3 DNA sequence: TGTGCCAGCTTCAGGGACACTAGGTACAATGAGCAGTTCTTC.

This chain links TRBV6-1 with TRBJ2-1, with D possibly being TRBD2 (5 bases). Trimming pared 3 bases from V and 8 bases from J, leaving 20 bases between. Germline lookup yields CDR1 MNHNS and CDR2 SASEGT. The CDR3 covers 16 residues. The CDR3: CASSEQRASAGYEQFF. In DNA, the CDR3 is TGTGCCAGCAGTGAGCAGAGGGCGAGCGCTGGGTATGAGCAGTTCTTC.

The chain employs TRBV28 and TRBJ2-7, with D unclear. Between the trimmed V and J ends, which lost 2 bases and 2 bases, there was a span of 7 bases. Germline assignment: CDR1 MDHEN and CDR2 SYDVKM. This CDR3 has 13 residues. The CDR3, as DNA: TGTGCCAGCAGTTTAAGTACCCCCTACGAGCAGTACTTC. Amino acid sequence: CASSLSTPYEQYF. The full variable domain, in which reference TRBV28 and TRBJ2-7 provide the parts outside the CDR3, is DVKVTQSSRYLVKRTGEKVFLECVQDMDHENMFWYRQDPGLGLRLIYFSYDVKMKEKGDIPEGYSVSREKKERFSLILESASTNQTSMYLCASSLSTPYEQYFGPGTRLTVT.

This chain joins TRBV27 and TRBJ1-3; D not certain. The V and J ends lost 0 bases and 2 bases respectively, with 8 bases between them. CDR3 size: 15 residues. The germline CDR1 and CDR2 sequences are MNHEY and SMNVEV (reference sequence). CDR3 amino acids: CASSLSRDTGNTIYF. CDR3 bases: TGTGCCAGCAGTTTATCTAGAGATACTGGAAACACCATATATTTT.

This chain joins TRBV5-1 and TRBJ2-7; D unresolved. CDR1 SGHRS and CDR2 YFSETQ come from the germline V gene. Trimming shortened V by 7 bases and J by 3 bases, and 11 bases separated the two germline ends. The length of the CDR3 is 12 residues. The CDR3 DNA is TGCGCCAGCGGCAAGACCTTCTACGAGCAGTACTTC. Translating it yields CASGKTFYEQYF.

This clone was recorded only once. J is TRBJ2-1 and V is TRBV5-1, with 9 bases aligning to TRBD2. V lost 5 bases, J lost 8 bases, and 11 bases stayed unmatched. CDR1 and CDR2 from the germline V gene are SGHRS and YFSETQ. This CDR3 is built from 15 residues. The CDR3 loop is CASRESSGARDEQFF. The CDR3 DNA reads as TGCGCCAGCAGAGAGTCTAGCGGGGCGCGGGATGAGCAGTTCTTC.

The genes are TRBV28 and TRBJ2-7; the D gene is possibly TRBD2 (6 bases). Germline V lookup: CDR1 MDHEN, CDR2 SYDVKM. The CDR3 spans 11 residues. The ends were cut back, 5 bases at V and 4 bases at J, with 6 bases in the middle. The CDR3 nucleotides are TGTGCCAGCAGTAGCGGGTACGAGCAGTACTTC. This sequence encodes CASSSGYEQYF.